These 30 T cell receptor beta chains originate from one sample sequenced in a study of neurological immune-mediated disorders (dated by TCRdb to about 2019). Libraries came from 5' RACE. TCRdb names Illumina HiSeq 2500 as the instrument used. The raw public reads went through TCRdb reprocessing: fastp at Q25, MiXCR clone calling, in-frame beta chains kept. Duplicate CDR3 protein sequences are folded into a single record with the most common DNA and genes. The sample table lists approximately 77,000 distinct CDR3 sequences, roughly 9.9% of them with a count of one. Less than 2% of the sample rests with the top ten. Sequencing input: PBMCs. The source is a man in his fifties or sixties in good health.

The table lists this clonotype with many counts. The chain recombines TRBV6-1 with TRBJ1-5; a weak D match, TRBD1 (5 bases). CDR1 and CDR2 (germline): MNHNS, SASEGT. V shed 6 bases and J shed 0 bases, with 12 bases lying between them. This CDR3 spans 15 amino acids. CDR3 loop: CASRRDAHSNQPQHF. The CDR3 coding sequence is TGTGCCAGCAGGAGGGACGCCCATAGCAATCAGCCCCAGCATTTT.

A few counts support this clonotype. The chain joins TRBV7-6 to TRBJ1-2; D ambiguous. The CDR3 runs 14 residues. Trimming cost V 5 bases and J 2 bases, with 12 bases left between them. Germline V gene lookup returns CDR1 SGHVS and CDR2 FNYEAQ. The CDR3 nucleotides are TGTGCCAGCAGCCCGATTGACACGAACTATGGCTACACCTTC. The encoded protein is CASSPIDTNYGYTF.

This clonotype was observed at least ten times. The V gene is TRBV6-1, the J gene TRBJ2-3, with D perhaps matching TRBD2 (6 bases). This CDR3 region has 14 residues. Germline V CDR1 and CDR2: MNHNS, SASEGT. With 2 bases removed from V and 11 bases from J, the gap between germline ends came to 17 bases. In DNA, the CDR3 is TGTGCCAGCAGTGAAAATGTGGGCGGGGAACAGCAGTATTTT. Residues: CASSENVGGEQQYF.

In this sample, this clonotype turned up once. This may be a read error, as it is one base from a much larger clone. V is TRBV7-6 and J is TRBJ2-3; 8 nucleotides match TRBD2. Germline assignment: CDR1 SGHVS and CDR2 FNYEAQ. V shed 9 bases, J shed 0 bases, and the junction held 11 bases outside the gene matches. The CDR3 loop spans 16 amino acids. Here the CDR3 reads CARSPGGAPSTDTQYF. The CDR3 DNA reads as TGTGCCAGAAGCCCCGGGGGGGCTCCTAGCACAGATACGCAGTATTTT.

This clonotype showed up many times. The chain recombines TRBV20-1 with TRBJ2-1, with 13 bases that match TRBD2. The CDR3 length is 16 residues. The V gene's germline CDR1 is DFQATT and CDR2 SNEGSKA (reference sequence). J lost 4 bases, V lost 2 bases, and 5 bases had no gene match. CDR3 region: CSARPTTSGGYNEQFF. In DNA, the CDR3 is TGCAGTGCTAGACCTACGACTAGCGGGGGGTACAATGAGCAGTTCTTC.

The table lists this clonotype with many counts. The V call is TRBV7-9, the J call TRBJ1-1; D might be TRBD1 (5 bases). This CDR3 spans 15 amino acids. Germline CDR1 is SEHNR and CDR2 is FQNEAQ (reference sequence). The V gene lost 5 bases and the J gene lost 1 base, with 14 bases spanning the gap. CDR3 sequence: CASSLGAAWNTEAFF. As DNA, the CDR3 is TGTGCCAGCAGCCTCGGGGCCGCCTGGAACACTGAAGCTTTCTTT.

The genes are TRBV7-6 and TRBJ2-5; 7 bases fit TRBD2. CDR3 length: 15 amino acids. Trimming cost V 5 bases and J 6 bases; bases outside gene matches: 12. Germline-derived CDR1 and CDR2 are SGHVS and FNYEAQ. CDR3 bases: TGTGCCAGCAGCACCCAGGCGGGAGTCGCGAAGACCCAGTACTTC. As protein: CASSTQAGVAKTQYF.

This clonotype came up many times. This chain uses TRBV28 with TRBJ1-2, with 7 bases fitting TRBD1. The CDR3 length is 15 residues. V shed 3 bases and J 2 bases; nucleotides not matched to a gene: 6. Germline-derived CDR1 and CDR2 are MDHEN and SYDVKM. The CDR3 DNA reads TGTGCCAGCAGTTTGGGAGGGGGCCGAAACTATGGCTACACCTTC. Protein: CASSLGGGRNYGYTF.

In the case of this clonotype: One base away lies a much larger clone, so this may be a sequencing read error. The chain joins TRBV5-1 to TRBJ2-1; 8 bases line up with TRBD2. The germline V gene has CDR1 SGHRS and CDR2 YFSETQ. The CDR3 is 14 amino acids. The CDR3 spells CASSLREVYNEQIF. The CDR3 coding sequence is TGCGCCAGCAGCCTGCGGGAGGTTTACAATGAGCAGATCTTC.

Many counts were recorded for this clonotype. The chain combines TRBV25-1 with TRBJ2-7; TRBD1 aligns across 7 bases. V shed 1 base and J 3 bases; nucleotides not matched to a gene: 3. Germline loops: CDR1 MGHDK, CDR2 SYGVNS. The CDR3 runs 14 residues. In nucleotides, the CDR3 is TGTGCCAGCAGTGAATTTAGGGACAGCTACGAGCAGTACTTC. It translates to CASSEFRDSYEQYF.

This clonotype was detected many times. The V and J genes are TRBV9 and TRBJ2-1; 10 bases line up with TRBD2. In germline, CDR1 is SGDLS, CDR2 YYNGEE. The CDR3 has 15 amino acids. V gave up 3 bases and J gave up 4 bases; unmatched junction bases: 4. Here the CDR3 reads CASSGGLAAYNEQFF. The CDR3 bases are TGTGCCAGCAGCGGAGGACTAGCGGCGTACAATGAGCAGTTCTTC.

At least ten counts were recorded for this clonotype. The rearrangement joins TRBV12-3 or TRBV12-4 to TRBJ2-1; a weak D match, TRBD1 (5 bases). The CDR3 is 14 amino acids. Trimming left V 0 bases short and J 9 bases short, with 12 bases between. The CDR3 sequence: CASSLAQGRVEQFF. CDR3 nucleotide sequence: TGTGCCAGCAGTTTAGCGCAAGGCAGGGTTGAGCAGTTCTTC.

This clonotype occurred many times. The chain combines TRBV28 with TRBJ1-4; D not resolved. V was trimmed by 3 bases and J by 5 bases, leaving 25 bases between them. CDR3 length: 19 amino acids. The germline V gene encodes CDR1 MDHEN and CDR2 SYDVKM. The CDR3 here is CASSFVMARPVGENEKLFF. The CDR3 bases are TGTGCCAGCAGTTTCGTTATGGCTAGACCGGTCGGGGAAAATGAAAAACTGTTTTTT.

This clonotype was recorded at least ten times. This chain links TRBV28 with TRBJ2-1; D remains ambiguous. Germline V lookup: CDR1 MDHEN, CDR2 SYDVKM. Trimming took 4 bases from V and 2 from J, leaving 9 bases between them. The CDR3 is 14 residues long. CDR3 DNA sequence: TGTGCCAGCAGTTCCATTAGAGCCTACAATGAGCAGTTCTTC. Translation: CASSSIRAYNEQFF.

This clonotype was seen repeatedly, ten times or more. The chain uses TRBV7-2 and TRBJ1-5; perhaps TRBD1 as D (6 bases). This CDR3 comprises 16 residues. Looked up from germline, CDR1 is SGHTA and CDR2 is FQGNSA. V was shortened by 5 bases and J by 1 base, with 15 bases between the two germline ends. CDR3 loop: CASSMEGGASNQPQHF. CDR3 DNA sequence: TGTGCCAGCAGCATGGAAGGGGGGGCGAGCAATCAGCCCCAGCATTTT.

This clonotype was seen only a few times. The rearrangement links TRBV6-6 to TRBJ2-7; 10 bases line up with TRBD1. Trimming cost V 5 bases and J 5 bases; bases outside gene matches: 6. The CDR3 runs 14 residues. Germline V CDR1 and CDR2: MNHNY, SVGAGI (reference sequence). CDR3 loop: CASSPGQGYHEQYF. The CDR3 DNA follows: TGTGCCAGCAGTCCGGGACAGGGGTACCACGAGCAGTACTTC.

This clonotype has a count of ten or more. V and J are TRBV4-1 and TRBJ2-7; possibly TRBD2 for D (6 bases). Trimming pared 4 bases from V and 2 bases from J, leaving 24 bases between. The CDR3 consists of 18 residues. The germline V gene has CDR1 MGHRA and CDR2 YSYEKL. The CDR3 DNA reads as TGCGCCAGCAGCCTTGGGAACCCGTGGGGGGAGGTCACCTACGAGCAGTACTTC. It specifies CASSLGNPWGEVTYEQYF.

This clonotype was recorded a few times. The gene calls are TRBV10-3 and TRBJ2-1; D may match TRBD1 or TRBD2 (5 bases each). The CDR3 extends over 15 amino acids. Germline V lookup: CDR1 ENHRY, CDR2 SYGVKD. Trimming took off 4 bases at V and 10 bases at J, with 20 bases between the two ends. CDR3 protein: CAISVAGTPFIEQFF. CDR3 coding DNA: TGTGCCATCAGTGTGGCCGGGACCCCGTTTATCGAGCAGTTCTTC.

This clonotype was counted at least ten times. CDR3 residues: CASSFPSESQPQHF. CDR3 DNA: TGTGCCAGCAGTTTCCCGTCAGAATCTCAGCCCCAGCATTTT. The J gene is TRBJ1-5, the V gene TRBV28; no reliable D call. Germline assignment: CDR1 MDHEN and CDR2 SYDVKM. The CDR3 spans 14 residues. V lost 3 bases, J lost 6 bases, and 12 bases lay in between.

The chain recombines TRBV2 with TRBJ1-6, with 9 bases identical to TRBD1. The CDR3 extends over 15 amino acids. V lost 6 bases to trimming and J lost 7 bases; unmatched junction nucleotides: 7. Germline values: CDR1 SNHLY, CDR2 FYNNEI. CDR3 sequence: CASRAGTGTNSPLHF. For the CDR3, the DNA is TGTGCCAGCAGGGCAGGGACAGGGACAAATTCACCCCTCCACTTT.

In this sample, this clonotype turned up many times. The J gene is TRBJ2-7, the V gene TRBV18, with D perhaps being TRBD1 or TRBD2 (5 bases each). The CDR3 runs to 15 residues. The germline gives CDR1 KGHSH, CDR2 LQKENI. V was pared by 2 bases and J by 1 base, with 12 bases between. CDR3 sequence: CASSPEGSWSYEQYF. CDR3 coding DNA: TGTGCCAGCTCACCAGAGGGGAGTTGGTCCTACGAGCAGTACTTC.

This clonotype was recorded at least ten times. The chain carries TRBV3-1 and TRBJ2-4; TRBD2 matches at 13 bases. Trimming cost V 5 bases and J 0 bases; bases outside gene matches: 4. This CDR3 contains 17 residues. Germline CDR1 reads LGHDT; CDR2 reads YNNKEL (reference sequence). The CDR3 protein is CASSDGLAGVAKNIQYF. Here the CDR3 DNA reads TGTGCCAGCAGCGACGGACTAGCGGGGGTAGCCAAAAACATTCAGTACTTC.

This clonotype was detected many times. V usage is TRBV5-1 and J usage is TRBJ2-7; the D is unclear. The CDR3 is 12 amino acids. Trimming stripped 4 bases from V and 6 bases from J, with 11 bases between. Germline V gives CDR1 SGHRS, CDR2 YFSETQ. Written as DNA, the CDR3 is TGCGCCAGCAGCGTCAGTGGCGGCGAGCAGTACTTC. It yields the protein CASSVSGGEQYF.

This clonotype came up many times. The CDR3: CASSPRDSQKETQYF. CDR3 bases: TGTGCCAGCTCACCACGGGACAGCCAGAAAGAGACCCAGTACTTC. The V call is TRBV18, the J call TRBJ2-5; TRBD1 matches 7 bases. Germline V gene sequence: CDR1 KGHSH, CDR2 LQKENI. The J segment lost 3 bases and the V segment lost 1 base, leaving 5 bases of the junction unmatched. The CDR3 extends over 15 amino acids.

This clonotype was counted at least ten times. J is TRBJ2-5 and V is TRBV5-1; 11 bases are shared with TRBD2. The CDR3 is 15 residues long. The V gene end was trimmed by 4 bases and the J gene end by 5 bases; junction bases not matched to a gene: 7. Germline V lookup: CDR1 SGHRS, CDR2 YFSETQ. Written as DNA, the CDR3 is TGCGCCAGCAGCGTAGCGGGAGGGACCGGGGAGACCCAGTACTTC. Translating it yields CASSVAGGTGETQYF.

As concerns this clonotype: Its ends do not fully match the called genes, so a read error is possible. This chain joins TRBV7-2 and TRBJ1-6; D is possibly TRBD1 (5 bases). Looked up from germline, CDR1 is SGHTA and CDR2 is FQGNSA. There are 15 residues in the CDR3. The CDR3: CASSATPQGNSPHHF. CDR3 DNA: TGTGCCAGCAGCGCCACCCCTCAGGGTAATTCACCCCACCACTTT.

This clonotype was counted many times. This chain connects TRBV5-1 to TRBJ2-7; D not resolved. V gave up 1 base and J gave up 0 bases, with 2 bases separating them. In germline, CDR1 is SGHRS, CDR2 YFSETQ. There are 12 residues in the CDR3. The CDR3 DNA reads TGCGCCAGCAGCTTGATCTCCTACGAGCAGTACTTC. Translation: CASSLISYEQYF.

This clonotype was counted ten times or more. The J gene is TRBJ1-1, the V gene TRBV18, with D perhaps TRBD1 (5 bases). Trimming took 0 bases from V and 3 from J, leaving 14 bases between them. Germline V gene lookup returns CDR1 KGHSH and CDR2 LQKENI. The CDR3 has 16 residues. CDR3 coding DNA: TGTGCCAGCTCACCACCTTCTTCAGACAGACACACTGAAGCTTTCTTT. Protein product: CASSPPSSDRHTEAFF. Full variable domain (rest looked up from reference TRBV18 and TRBJ1-1): NAGVMQNPRHLVRRRGQEARLRCSPMKGHSHVYWYRQLPEEGLKFMVYLQKENIIDESGMPKERFSAEFPKEGPSILRIQQVVRGDSAAYFCASSPPSSDRHTEAFFGQGTRLTVV.

As concerns this clonotype: A junction end diverges from the germline sequence, so it may reflect a read error. The chain employs TRBV20-1 and TRBJ2-5, with 10 nucleotides matching TRBD2. From germline, CDR1 is DFQATT and CDR2 SNEGSKA (reference sequence). The CDR3 loop spans 14 amino acids. In DNA, the CDR3 is TGCGGTGCTCCTCAGCGGGGGGGCAGAGAGACCCAGTACTTC. It encodes CGAPQRGGRETQYF.

This clonotype was counted at least ten times. V usage is TRBV30 and J usage is TRBJ2-7; perhaps TRBD1 as D (6 bases). Trimming removed 1 base from V and 5 bases from J, with 6 bases in between. CDR3 size: 11 residues. Germline V gene data show CDR1 as GTSNPN and CDR2 as SVGIG (reference sequence). The CDR3 sequence is CAWSGGHEQYF. CDR3 bases: TGTGCCTGGAGTGGGGGGCACGAGCAGTACTTC.